This TCR beta chain is from a study of CD8 T cells in ankylosing spondylitis. General observations from the study: One TCR beta motif, made up of roughly 8 highly homologous variants, appeared characteristic of ankylosing spondylitis blood.

This clonotype was observed at least ten times. What it binds is not known. CDR1 is DFQATT, CDR2 SNEGSKA, per germline (reference sequence). V dropped 3 bases and J dropped 10 bases, with 13 bases sitting between them. The CDR3 is 12 amino acids. TCRdb re-derived calls from the 5' RACE reads in MiXCR, one entry per CDR3 protein. The table includes about 800,000 distinct CDR3 sequences, 10% to 15% detected once. Input material: blood, either unsorted or a sorted T cell fraction (not recorded which). This TCR came from a male donor with ankylosing spondylitis. The chain recombines TRBV20-1 with TRBJ2-1, with D uncertain. The CDR3 sequence: CSARVKVREQFF. The CDR3 region has the DNA TGCAGTGCTAGGGTCAAAGTAAGGGAGCAGTTCTTC.